A selection of T cell receptor beta chains follows, all from one sample in a study of T cells in Graves' hyperthyroidism and ophthalmopathy. TCRdb reanalysed the multiplex PCR reads using MiXCR and keeps one entry per CDR3 protein. This sample has about 560,000 distinct CDR3 sequences, with around 15% found just once. Sequenced material: blood. These receptors originate from a woman aged 40 to 55 with Graves' hyperthyroidism. The CDR3 runs from the conserved cysteine through the conserved F or W. Fields, in order: J gene, V gene, clone size, D gene, CDR3 protein, CDR3 DNA. D genes are given only for firm matches. The size of a clone is reported for some rows only, either as once, few or many, or as a class for expanded clones.

J: TRBJ2-1; V: TRBV7-3; size: many; D: TRBD2; CDR3: CASSPRLAGWGEQFF; DNA: TGTGCCAGCAGCCCCAGACTAGCGGGATGGGGTGAGCAGTTCTTC
J: TRBJ2-5; V: TRBV20-1; size: many; D: .; CDR3: CSAIPRGGETQYF; DNA: TGCAGTGCTATCCCTCGTGGAGGAGAGACCCAGTACTTC
J: TRBJ2-7; V: TRBV5-1; size: once; D: TRBD1; CDR3: CASRPWGTDYEQYF; DNA: TGCGCCAGCAGGCCTTGGGGGACAGACTACGAGCAGTACTTC
J: TRBJ2-3; V: TRBV28; size: many; D: TRBD2; CDR3: CASFSGSLRDTQYF; DNA: TGTGCCAGCTTTAGCGGGAGTCTTCGGGATACGCAGTATTTT
J: TRBJ1-2; V: TRBV20-1; size: many; D: TRBD1; CDR3: CSAPGQGDNYGYTF; DNA: TGCAGTGCCCCTGGACAGGGGGATAACTATGGCTACACCTTC
J: TRBJ1-3; V: TRBV20-1; size: .; D: TRBD1; CDR3: CSASADRAGNTIYF; DNA: TGCAGTGCTAGCGCCGACAGGGCCGGAAACACCATATATTTT
J: TRBJ2-3; V: TRBV5-1; size: .; D: .; CDR3: CASSLANGADTQYF; DNA: TGCGCCAGCAGCTTGGCCAACGGGGCGGATACGCAGTATTTT
J: TRBJ2-5; V: TRBV19; size: .; D: .; CDR3: CARGSETQYF; DNA: TGTGCCAGAGGTTCGGAGACCCAGTACTTC
J: TRBJ1-1; V: TRBV5-1; size: .; D: TRBD1; CDR3: CASGNRGPPKTDTEAFF; DNA: TGCGCCAGCGGAAACAGGGGGCCCCCTAAGACCGACACTGAAGCTTTCTTT
J: TRBJ2-2; V: TRBV7-6; size: many; D: TRBD2; CDR3: CASSFETGGYTGELFF; DNA: TGTGCCAGCAGCTTTGAGACGGGAGGCTATACCGGGGAGCTGTTTTTT
J: TRBJ2-7; V: TRBV5-6; size: .; D: TRBD1; CDR3: CASGLTGPIYEQYF; DNA: TGTGCCAGCGGGTTGACAGGGCCTATCTACGAGCAGTACTTC
J: TRBJ1-2; V: TRBV2; size: many; D: .; CDR3: CASTRAPSYGYTF; DNA: TGTGCCAGCACCAGGGCCCCCAGCTATGGCTACACCTTC
J: TRBJ2-1; V: TRBV28; size: many; D: TRBD1; CDR3: CASSPGGRSYNEQFF; DNA: TGTGCCAGCAGTCCAGGGGGTAGATCCTACAATGAGCAGTTCTTC
J: TRBJ2-7; V: TRBV7-2; size: many; D: TRBD2; CDR3: CASSLGTSVRYEQYF; DNA: TGTGCCAGCAGCTTAGGGACTAGCGTCCGTTACGAGCAGTACTTC
J: TRBJ2-7; V: TRBV20-1; size: .; D: .; CDR3: CSARNYYEQYF; DNA: TGCAGTGCAAGGAACTACTACGAGCAGTACTTC
J: TRBJ1-4; V: TRBV6-1; size: few; D: .; CDR3: CASRETDTYEKLFF; DNA: TGTGCCAGCAGGGAGACAGACACCTATGAAAAACTGTTTTTT
J: TRBJ1-6; V: TRBV12-3/TRBV12-4; size: many; D: .; CDR3: CASKAGGPNSPLHF; DNA: TGTGCCAGCAAGGCGGGGGGTCCTAATTCACCCCTCCACTTT
J: TRBJ2-7; V: TRBV7-8; size: .; D: .; CDR3: CASSLALSRGSSTYEQYF; DNA: TGTGCCAGCAGCTTAGCCCTTTCAAGGGGAAGTAGCACCTACGAGCAGTACTTC
J: TRBJ1-5; V: TRBV20-1; size: few; D: .; CDR3: CSARGGAQHF; DNA: TGCAGTGCTCGAGGGGGGGCCCAGCATTTT
J: TRBJ1-6; V: TRBV11-2; size: many; D: .; CDR3: CASSYGTAYNSPLHF; DNA: TGTGCCAGCAGCTATGGGACGGCTTATAATTCACCCCTCCATTTT
J: TRBJ1-3; V: TRBV7-9; size: .; D: .; CDR3: CASSSQVSREDTIYF; DNA: TGTGCCAGCAGTTCACAGGTCTCGAGAGAAGACACCATATATTTT
J: TRBJ2-7; V: TRBV28; size: few; D: TRBD2; CDR3: CASSPFMFAGGSSYEQYF; DNA: TGTGCCAGCAGCCCATTTATGTTTGCGGGAGGGAGCTCCTACGAGCAGTACTTC
J: TRBJ2-1; V: TRBV18; size: .; D: TRBD1; CDR3: CASSPSQGEEQFF; DNA: TGTGCCAGCTCACCCAGCCAGGGGGAAGAGCAGTTCTTC
J: TRBJ2-1; V: TRBV5-6; size: .; D: .; CDR3: CASSFGKSNNEQFF; DNA: TGTGCCAGCAGCTTCGGGAAGTCCAACAATGAGCAGTTCTTC
J: TRBJ2-2; V: TRBV5-8; size: .; D: .; CDR3: CASSLGHLNTGELFF; DNA: TGTGCCAGCAGCTTGGGGCACTTGAACACCGGGGAGCTGTTTTTT
J: TRBJ2-1; V: TRBV3-1; size: .; D: .; CDR3: CASSQSGNHNEQFF; DNA: TGTGCCAGCAGCCAGAGCGGAAATCACAATGAGCAGTTCTTC
J: TRBJ2-2; V: TRBV20-1; size: many; D: .; CDR3: CSARVAGNTGELFF; DNA: TGCAGTGCTAGGGTCGCCGGGAACACCGGGGAGCTGTTTTTT
J: TRBJ1-5; V: TRBV20-1; size: .; D: .; CDR3: CSARGSSFNQPQHF; DNA: TGCAGTGCTAGAGGGAGCAGCTTCAATCAGCCCCAGCATTTT
J: TRBJ2-5; V: TRBV20-1; size: .; D: .; CDR3: CSATGAQGRPQETQYF; DNA: TGCAGTGCTACAGGAGCTCAGGGCAGGCCCCAAGAGACCCAGTACTTC
J: TRBJ2-1; V: TRBV2; size: once; D: TRBD1; CDR3: CASLGQGPEQFF; DNA: TGTGCCAGCTTGGGACAGGGGCCTGAGCAGTTCTTC